This T cell receptor (beta chain) was recorded in a study of T cells in Graves' hyperthyroidism and ophthalmopathy. This clonotype was counted at least ten times. The CDR3 contains 15 residues. Germline V gene lookup returns CDR1 MNHEY and CDR2 SVGEGT. V was clipped by 2 bases and J by 0 bases, with 11 bases between them. Amplified regions were TCR beta CDR3 sequences from RNA transcripts. The HTBI primer set served for first-round RT-PCR of the TCR CDR3. TCRdb used MiXCR to reprocess the multiplex PCR reads, holding one entry per CDR3 protein. The table lists approximately 400,000 distinct CDR3 sequences, about 15% of them singletons, with 25% to 35% in the top ten.

What was sequenced was blood. The chain links TRBV6-2 or TRBV6-3 to TRBJ2-7; D uncertain. This TCR was sampled from a woman under 30 with Graves' hyperthyroidism that later progressed to Graves' ophthalmopathy. For the CDR3, the DNA is TGTGCCAGCAGTTACCTACCCCGGAGCTCCTACGAGCAGTACTTC. As protein: CASSYLPRSSYEQYF.